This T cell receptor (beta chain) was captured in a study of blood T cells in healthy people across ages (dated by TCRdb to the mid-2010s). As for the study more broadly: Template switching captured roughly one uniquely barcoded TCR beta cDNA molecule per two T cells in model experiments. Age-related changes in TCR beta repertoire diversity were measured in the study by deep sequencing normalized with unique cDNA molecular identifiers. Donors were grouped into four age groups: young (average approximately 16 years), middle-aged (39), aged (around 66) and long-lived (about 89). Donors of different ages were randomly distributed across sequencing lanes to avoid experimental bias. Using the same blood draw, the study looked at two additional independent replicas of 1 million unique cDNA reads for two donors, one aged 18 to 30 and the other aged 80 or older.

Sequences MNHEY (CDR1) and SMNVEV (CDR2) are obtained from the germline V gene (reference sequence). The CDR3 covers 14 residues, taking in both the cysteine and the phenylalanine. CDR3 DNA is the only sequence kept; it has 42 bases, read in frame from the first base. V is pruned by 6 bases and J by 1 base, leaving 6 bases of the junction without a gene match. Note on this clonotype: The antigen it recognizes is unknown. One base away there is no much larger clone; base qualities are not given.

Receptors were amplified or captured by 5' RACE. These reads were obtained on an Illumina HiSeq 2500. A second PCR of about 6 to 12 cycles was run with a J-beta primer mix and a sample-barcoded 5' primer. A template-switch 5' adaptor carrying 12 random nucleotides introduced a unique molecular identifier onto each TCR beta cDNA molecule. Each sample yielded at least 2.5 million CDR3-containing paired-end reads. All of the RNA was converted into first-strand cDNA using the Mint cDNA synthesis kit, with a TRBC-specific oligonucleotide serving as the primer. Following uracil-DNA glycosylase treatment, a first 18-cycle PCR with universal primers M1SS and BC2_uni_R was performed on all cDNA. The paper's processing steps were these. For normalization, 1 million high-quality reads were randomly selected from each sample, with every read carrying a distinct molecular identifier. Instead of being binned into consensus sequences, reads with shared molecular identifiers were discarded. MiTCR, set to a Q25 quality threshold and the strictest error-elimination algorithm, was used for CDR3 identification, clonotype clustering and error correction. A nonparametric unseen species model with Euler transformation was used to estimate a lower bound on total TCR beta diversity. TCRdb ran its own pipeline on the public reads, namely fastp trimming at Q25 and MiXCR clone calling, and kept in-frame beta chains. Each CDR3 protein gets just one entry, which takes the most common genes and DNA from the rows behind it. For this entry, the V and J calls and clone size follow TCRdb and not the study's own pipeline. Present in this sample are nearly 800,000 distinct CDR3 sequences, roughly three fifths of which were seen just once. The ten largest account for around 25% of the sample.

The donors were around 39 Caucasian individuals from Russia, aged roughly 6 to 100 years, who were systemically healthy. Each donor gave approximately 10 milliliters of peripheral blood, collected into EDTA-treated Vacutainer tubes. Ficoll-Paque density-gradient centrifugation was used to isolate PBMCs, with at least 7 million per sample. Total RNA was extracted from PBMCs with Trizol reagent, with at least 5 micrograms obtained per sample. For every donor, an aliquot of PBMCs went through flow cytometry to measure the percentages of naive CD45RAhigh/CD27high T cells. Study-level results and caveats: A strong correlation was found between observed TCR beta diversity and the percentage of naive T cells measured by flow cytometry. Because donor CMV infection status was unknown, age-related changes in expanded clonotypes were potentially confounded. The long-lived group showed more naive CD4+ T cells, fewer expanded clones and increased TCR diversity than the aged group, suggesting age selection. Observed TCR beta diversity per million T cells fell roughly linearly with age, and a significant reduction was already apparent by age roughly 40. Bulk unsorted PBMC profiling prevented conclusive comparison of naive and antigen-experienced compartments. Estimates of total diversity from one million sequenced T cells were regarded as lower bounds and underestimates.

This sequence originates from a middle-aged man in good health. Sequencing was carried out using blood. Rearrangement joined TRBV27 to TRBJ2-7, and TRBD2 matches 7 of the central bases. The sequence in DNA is TGTGCCAGCAGGCCGGGGAGGGCATCCTACGAGCAGTACTTC. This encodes CASRPGRASYEQYF.